The rows below give T cell receptor beta chains drawn from one sample of a study of T cell responses to AZD1222 COVID-19 vaccine. Only in-frame clones appear in the TCRdb table, and some are missing; sequencing was by immunoSEQ multiplex PCR. The sample has approximately 110,000 clones; around nine tenths are singletons. Sequenced here: peripheral blood, sampled on day 0 of AZD1222 vaccination. Receptors originate from an adult in good health. The conserved cysteine and the conserved F or W are not part of the CDR3 here.

ASSFGGNNQPQH	TRBV27	TRBJ1-5
ASSLGPGNEQF	TRBV7-2	TRBJ2-1
ATGEGGLGNEKLF	TRBV24-1	TRBJ1-4
AWRRRGGRTQETQY	TRBV30	TRBJ2-5
ASRSGVNFYEQY	TRBV28	TRBJ2-7
ATSSSEAKVEAF	TRBV15	TRBJ1-1
ASSPGDRELESTEAF	TRBV5-4	TRBJ1-1
ASSQEPGGFAYEQY	TRBV14	TRBJ2-7
ASTKAGGRFHEQY	TRBV27	TRBJ2-7
ASSTVREVGSPLH	TRBV6-5	TRBJ1-6
AISGQRDSEAF	TRBV10-3	TRBJ1-1
ASSRDPDADTQY	TRBV7-7	TRBJ2-3